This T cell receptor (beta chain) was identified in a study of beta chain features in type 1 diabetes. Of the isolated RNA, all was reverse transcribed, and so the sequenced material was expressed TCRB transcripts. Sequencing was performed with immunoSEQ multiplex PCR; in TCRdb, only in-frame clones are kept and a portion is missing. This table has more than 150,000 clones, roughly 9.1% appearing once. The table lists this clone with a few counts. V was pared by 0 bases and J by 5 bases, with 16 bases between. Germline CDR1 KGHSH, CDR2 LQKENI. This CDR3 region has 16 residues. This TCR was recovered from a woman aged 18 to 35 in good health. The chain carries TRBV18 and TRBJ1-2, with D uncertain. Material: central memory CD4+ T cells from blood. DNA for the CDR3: TGTGCCAGCTCACCACCAGAAGGAGGACTTTATTATGGCTACACCTTC. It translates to CASSPPEGGLYYGYTF.